Described below is a single T cell receptor (beta chain) sequence and its context. Germline V gene sequence: CDR1 LGHNT, CDR2 FRNRAP. This CDR3 is built from 12 residues. V lost 9 bases, J lost 9 bases, and 15 bases lay in between. This entry is derived from a study of early T cells in non-severe SARS-CoV-2 infection. MiXCR, applied by TCRdb to the 5' RACE reads, yields one record per CDR3 protein. The sample lists 55,000 to 75,000 distinct CDR3 sequences, about an eighth seen once, with 1.3% in the top ten. The sequence was collected from an adult who was a healthcare worker with PCR-confirmed SARS-CoV-2 infection or an uninfected control (not recorded which). Input material: whole blood. The chain has TRBV12-5 and TRBJ2-1; tentatively, D is TRBD1 or TRBD2 (6 bases each). CDR3 sequence reads: CASKGGIGEQFF. CDR3 DNA sequence: TGTGCTAGCAAGGGGGGAATAGGTGAGCAGTTCTTC. Variable domain in full (rest from reference TRBV12-5 and TRBJ2-1): DARVTQTPRHKVTEMGQEVTMRCQPILGHNTVFWYRQTMMQGLELLAYFRNRAPLDDSGMPKDRFSAEMPDATLATLKIQPSEPRDSAVYFCASKGGIGEQFFGPGTRLTVL.